These T cell receptor beta chains were read from a single sample in a study of blood T cells in healthy people across ages. TCRdb re-derived calls from the 5' RACE reads in MiXCR, one entry per CDR3 protein. The data hold approximately 2,000,000 distinct CDR3 sequences, with more than 35% observed a single time. Sample: blood. The receptors here all came from a human donor in good health. Each CDR3 is given with its conserved first and last residue. D genes are given only for firm matches. Clone sizes are given selectively: once, few, many, or a class where the clone is expanded.

j_call: TRBJ1-2
v_call: TRBV28
clone_size: .
d_call: .
cdr3_nt: TGTGCCAGCAGTTTGAGGGAGGAGGGCTACACCTTC
cdr3_aa: CASSLREEGYTF

j_call: TRBJ2-3
v_call: TRBV20-1
clone_size: .
d_call: .
cdr3_nt: TGCAGTGCTGCGACGGGGGCATCCTCAGATACGCAGTATTTT
cdr3_aa: CSAATGASSDTQYF

j_call: TRBJ2-1
v_call: TRBV12-5
clone_size: .
d_call: .
cdr3_nt: TGTGCTAGTCGAATACAGGGAGAATCCTACAATGAGCAGTTCTTC
cdr3_aa: CASRIQGESYNEQFF

j_call: TRBJ2-1
v_call: TRBV19
clone_size: .
d_call: .
cdr3_nt: TGTGCCAGTAGTATGATGGGGTACAATGAGCAGTTCTTC
cdr3_aa: CASSMMGYNEQFF

j_call: TRBJ2-1
v_call: TRBV4-2
clone_size: .
d_call: .
cdr3_nt: TGTGCCAGCAGCCAACTGAACGATGCGAAGTTCTTC
cdr3_aa: CASSQLNDAKFF

j_call: TRBJ1-1
v_call: TRBV11-1
clone_size: .
d_call: TRBD1
cdr3_nt: TGTGCCAGCAGCTTATACCGGGACAGGGTTGGGACTGAAGCTTTCTTT
cdr3_aa: CASSLYRDRVGTEAFF

j_call: TRBJ1-5
v_call: TRBV29-1
clone_size: few
d_call: .
cdr3_nt: TGCAGCGTTAGGTCAGCTCTAGATCAGCCCCAGCATTTT
cdr3_aa: CSVRSALDQPQHF

j_call: TRBJ1-2
v_call: TRBV9
clone_size: .
d_call: .
cdr3_nt: TGTGTCAGCAGCGACGATTTGGGCTATGGCTACACCTTC
cdr3_aa: CVSSDDLGYGYTF

j_call: TRBJ2-3
v_call: TRBV12-5
clone_size: .
d_call: .
cdr3_nt: TGTGCTAGTGGTCCCGGGACCGCGGGAGATACGCAGTATTTT
cdr3_aa: CASGPGTAGDTQYF

j_call: TRBJ1-2
v_call: TRBV5-1
clone_size: few
d_call: .
cdr3_nt: TGCGCCAGCAGCTTGGCCGGATCAGGAGATGGCTACACCTTC
cdr3_aa: CASSLAGSGDGYTF

j_call: TRBJ1-2
v_call: TRBV3-1
clone_size: once
d_call: .
cdr3_nt: TGTGCCAGCAGCCAAGCGCAAACACACTATGGCTACACCTTC
cdr3_aa: CASSQAQTHYGYTF

j_call: TRBJ2-3
v_call: TRBV20-1
clone_size: few
d_call: TRBD2
cdr3_nt: TGCAGTGCTAGAGATCCGACTAGCGGGGGTATAGATACGCAGTATTTT
cdr3_aa: CSARDPTSGGIDTQYF

j_call: TRBJ1-4
v_call: TRBV4-3
clone_size: .
d_call: .
cdr3_nt: TGCGCCAGCAGCCAAGGGCCGACTCCCCAGGACAAACTGTTTTTT
cdr3_aa: CASSQGPTPQDKLFF

j_call: TRBJ2-3
v_call: TRBV7-9
clone_size: .
d_call: .
cdr3_nt: TGTGCCAGCAGCTTCCTGGACCACCGCGGGGAGACGCAGTATTTT
cdr3_aa: CASSFLDHRGETQYF

j_call: TRBJ2-3
v_call: TRBV6-4
clone_size: few
d_call: .
cdr3_nt: TGTGCCAGCAGCGCTACCTGGGCGGCAGATACGCAGTATTTT
cdr3_aa: CASSATWAADTQYF

j_call: TRBJ2-3
v_call: TRBV12-3/TRBV12-4
clone_size: once
d_call: .
cdr3_nt: TGTGCCAGCAGAGTCCCTAGCGCAGATACGCAGTATTTT
cdr3_aa: CASRVPSADTQYF

j_call: TRBJ2-7
v_call: TRBV20-1
clone_size: .
d_call: TRBD2
cdr3_nt: TGCAGTGCTCCAGACTTAGCGGGGGGAATCTACGAGCAGTACTTC
cdr3_aa: CSAPDLAGGIYEQYF

j_call: TRBJ2-5
v_call: TRBV29-1
clone_size: .
d_call: .
cdr3_nt: TGCAGCGTTGACTATTTAGGGGGGACGGAGACCCAGTACTTC
cdr3_aa: CSVDYLGGTETQYF

j_call: TRBJ2-7
v_call: TRBV12-3/TRBV12-4
clone_size: few
d_call: .
cdr3_nt: TGTGCCAGCAGTAAGGGAGAGGAGCACGAGCAGTACTTC
cdr3_aa: CASSKGEEHEQYF

j_call: TRBJ2-1
v_call: TRBV28
clone_size: few
d_call: .
cdr3_nt: TGTGCCAGCATAAGCTATATTTCTAACAATGAGCAGTTCTTC
cdr3_aa: CASISYISNNEQFF

j_call: TRBJ2-1
v_call: TRBV5-1
clone_size: .
d_call: .
cdr3_nt: TGCGCCAGCAGCACGAGTACAGTCGGGGGGCCCTACAATGAGCAGTTCTTC
cdr3_aa: CASSTSTVGGPYNEQFF

j_call: TRBJ2-5
v_call: TRBV9
clone_size: .
d_call: .
cdr3_nt: TGTGCCAGCAGCGTATTCGAGACGGCACCCCTCCAAGAGACCCAGTACTTC
cdr3_aa: CASSVFETAPLQETQYF

j_call: TRBJ1-2
v_call: TRBV4-2
clone_size: .
d_call: .
cdr3_nt: TGTGCCAGCAGCCAAGAAGGGTTAGGCTACACCTTC
cdr3_aa: CASSQEGLGYTF

j_call: TRBJ2-3
v_call: TRBV5-1
clone_size: few
d_call: TRBD1
cdr3_nt: TGCGCCAGCAGCTTAGAAGAAATTTTTCCGGGACAGGTCCACACAGATACGCAGTATTTT
cdr3_aa: CASSLEEIFPGQVHTDTQYF

j_call: TRBJ1-2
v_call: TRBV20-1
clone_size: few
d_call: .
cdr3_nt: TGCAGTGCTAGAGATTGGCTGACTAACTATGACTACACCTTC
cdr3_aa: CSARDWLTNYDYTF

j_call: TRBJ1-3
v_call: TRBV6-4
clone_size: few
d_call: .
cdr3_nt: TGTGCCAGGACAGACAGGCGATCTGGAAACACCATATATTTT
cdr3_aa: CARTDRRSGNTIYF

j_call: TRBJ2-7
v_call: TRBV7-2
clone_size: few
d_call: TRBD1
cdr3_nt: TGTGCCAGCAGCTTATATCTACAGGGGGCTGGGGATGAGCAGTACTTC
cdr3_aa: CASSLYLQGAGDEQYF

j_call: TRBJ2-1
v_call: TRBV29-1
clone_size: few
d_call: .
cdr3_nt: TGCAGCGTTGGCTACAGGTTGCGGAATGAGCAGTTCTTC
cdr3_aa: CSVGYRLRNEQFF

j_call: TRBJ1-2
v_call: TRBV6-2/TRBV6-3
clone_size: .
d_call: TRBD1
cdr3_nt: TGTGCCAGCAGAGAGATCGGGACAGGGGATGGCTACACCTTC
cdr3_aa: CASREIGTGDGYTF

j_call: TRBJ1-2
v_call: TRBV9
clone_size: few
d_call: TRBD1
cdr3_nt: TGTGCCAGCAGCGTAACACCGACAGGGGGAGGCGGCTACACCTTC
cdr3_aa: CASSVTPTGGGGYTF

j_call: TRBJ2-6
v_call: TRBV7-3
clone_size: few
d_call: TRBD1
cdr3_nt: TGTGCCAGCAGCTCCTCCGGACAGGGAGTATATGGGGCCAACGTCCTGACTTTC
cdr3_aa: CASSSSGQGVYGANVLTF

j_call: TRBJ2-1
v_call: TRBV7-9
clone_size: .
d_call: .
cdr3_nt: TGTGCCAGCAGCCCCCGCAGCCCCGGGGATGAGCAGTTCTTC
cdr3_aa: CASSPRSPGDEQFF

j_call: TRBJ1-2
v_call: TRBV7-9
clone_size: once
d_call: .
cdr3_nt: TGTGCCAGCAGCAGACTTGCGCCCTATGGCTACACCTTC
cdr3_aa: CASSRLAPYGYTF

j_call: TRBJ2-1
v_call: TRBV7-2
clone_size: .
d_call: .
cdr3_nt: TGTGCCAGCAGCTTAAGGGGTGTAATGCGGGACAATGAGCAGTTCTTC
cdr3_aa: CASSLRGVMRDNEQFF

j_call: TRBJ1-2
v_call: TRBV20-1
clone_size: .
d_call: TRBD1
cdr3_nt: TGCAGTGCTAGAGACTCCCCAGCAGGGGGTGATGGCTACACCTTC
cdr3_aa: CSARDSPAGGDGYTF

j_call: TRBJ1-2
v_call: TRBV10-3
clone_size: .
d_call: .
cdr3_nt: TGTGCCATCAGTGATCGGGATAAAGGGGACGGCTACACCTTC
cdr3_aa: CAISDRDKGDGYTF

j_call: TRBJ2-5
v_call: TRBV7-2
clone_size: .
d_call: .
cdr3_nt: TGTGCCAGCAGCTTAGTAGGGCGGAATATGGAGACCCAGTACTTC
cdr3_aa: CASSLVGRNMETQYF

j_call: TRBJ2-7
v_call: TRBV4-1
clone_size: .
d_call: TRBD2
cdr3_nt: TGCGCCAGCAGCGACGCGAGCGGGGGGGCCGAGCAGTACTTC
cdr3_aa: CASSDASGGAEQYF

j_call: TRBJ2-6
v_call: TRBV3-1
clone_size: .
d_call: .
cdr3_nt: TGTGCCAGCAGCCCAGTCGCTGGGGCCAACGTCCTGACTTTC
cdr3_aa: CASSPVAGANVLTF

j_call: TRBJ1-1
v_call: TRBV5-1
clone_size: .
d_call: TRBD1
cdr3_nt: TGCGCCAGCAGCTGGGGGGACAGACGACAGAACACTGAAGCTTTCTTT
cdr3_aa: CASSWGDRRQNTEAFF

j_call: TRBJ2-7
v_call: TRBV7-2
clone_size: .
d_call: TRBD1
cdr3_nt: TGTGCCAGCAGCGCCGGACAGGGAGGCGAGCAGTACTTC
cdr3_aa: CASSAGQGGEQYF

j_call: TRBJ1-6
v_call: TRBV7-2
clone_size: .
d_call: .
cdr3_nt: TGTGCCAGCAGCCTCCGGACAGCGTCCTATAATTCACCCCTCCACTTT
cdr3_aa: CASSLRTASYNSPLHF

j_call: TRBJ1-1
v_call: TRBV7-2
clone_size: .
d_call: .
cdr3_nt: TGTGCCAGCAGCTCCCCTGGGGGGGGGTTTGAAGCTTTCTTT
cdr3_aa: CASSSPGGGFEAFF

j_call: TRBJ1-5
v_call: TRBV20-1
clone_size: .
d_call: .
cdr3_nt: TGCAGTGCCCCCGGGCGGAATAGCAATCAGCCCCAGCATTTT
cdr3_aa: CSAPGRNSNQPQHF

j_call: TRBJ2-7
v_call: TRBV6-5
clone_size: .
d_call: .
cdr3_nt: TGTGCCAGCAGTTACTACGGAGGTGCCCCCTACGAGCAGTACTTC
cdr3_aa: CASSYYGGAPYEQYF

j_call: TRBJ2-1
v_call: TRBV7-9
clone_size: few
d_call: .
cdr3_nt: TGTGCCAGCAGCAGGACCGCTGGCGGCTACAATGAGCAGTTCTTC
cdr3_aa: CASSRTAGGYNEQFF

j_call: TRBJ2-7
v_call: TRBV10-3
clone_size: .
d_call: .
cdr3_nt: TGTGCCATCAGGGAAGGCAGGAAAACCTACGAGCAGTACTTC
cdr3_aa: CAIREGRKTYEQYF

j_call: TRBJ2-3
v_call: TRBV7-9
clone_size: few
d_call: TRBD2
cdr3_nt: TGTGCCAGCAGCTTAGTACTAGCGGGAGATACGCAGTATTTT
cdr3_aa: CASSLVLAGDTQYF

j_call: TRBJ2-3
v_call: TRBV7-2
clone_size: .
d_call: TRBD1
cdr3_nt: TGTGCCAGCAGCTTTGGACAGGCCACAGATACGCAGTATTTT
cdr3_aa: CASSFGQATDTQYF

j_call: TRBJ2-3
v_call: TRBV4-1
clone_size: once
d_call: .
cdr3_nt: TGCGCCAGCAGCCAAGACAGCCCAGGGACTAGCACAGATACGCAGTATTTT
cdr3_aa: CASSQDSPGTSTDTQYF

j_call: TRBJ2-6
v_call: TRBV28
clone_size: .
d_call: .
cdr3_nt: TGTGCCAGCGCGCTCATAAGCTCTGGGGCCAACGTCCTGACTTTC
cdr3_aa: CASALISSGANVLTF

j_call: TRBJ1-6
v_call: TRBV7-6
clone_size: .
d_call: .
cdr3_nt: TGTGCCAGCAGCTTAGGGGGCTACTATAATTCACCCCTCCACTTT
cdr3_aa: CASSLGGYYNSPLHF

j_call: TRBJ2-1
v_call: TRBV7-9
clone_size: .
d_call: .
cdr3_nt: TGTGCCAGCAGCCTTCCAGTTGGGGTCTTGGAGAGCAATGAGCAGTTCTTC
cdr3_aa: CASSLPVGVLESNEQFF

j_call: TRBJ1-1
v_call: TRBV3-1
clone_size: .
d_call: .
cdr3_nt: TGTGCCAGCAGCCGGGGCCTCACTGAAGCTTTCTTT
cdr3_aa: CASSRGLTEAFF

j_call: TRBJ2-7
v_call: TRBV6-1
clone_size: .
d_call: .
cdr3_nt: TGTGCCAGCAGTGTGATGCTTACCTACGAGCAGTACTTC
cdr3_aa: CASSVMLTYEQYF

j_call: TRBJ2-3
v_call: TRBV5-5
clone_size: .
d_call: TRBD2
cdr3_nt: TGTGCCAGCAGCTTGGGGACTAGCGGGGGGTCTTACACAGATACGCAGTATTTT
cdr3_aa: CASSLGTSGGSYTDTQYF

j_call: TRBJ2-5
v_call: TRBV6-2/TRBV6-3
clone_size: .
d_call: .
cdr3_nt: TGTGCCAGCACTTCTTGGGCGACTCAAGAGACCCAGTACTTC
cdr3_aa: CASTSWATQETQYF

j_call: TRBJ1-5
v_call: TRBV12-3/TRBV12-4
clone_size: .
d_call: TRBD1
cdr3_nt: TGTGCCAGCAGGAACCCAGGACAGGCCCAGCATTTT
cdr3_aa: CASRNPGQAQHF

j_call: TRBJ2-1
v_call: TRBV7-2
clone_size: .
d_call: .
cdr3_nt: TGTGCCAGCAGCAGAGATCGACTTAGCTCCTACAATGAGCAGTTCTTC
cdr3_aa: CASSRDRLSSYNEQFF

j_call: TRBJ1-5
v_call: TRBV6-5
clone_size: .
d_call: TRBD1
cdr3_nt: TGTGCCAGCAGTCGGGACAGGGAACAGCCCCAGCATTTT
cdr3_aa: CASSRDREQPQHF